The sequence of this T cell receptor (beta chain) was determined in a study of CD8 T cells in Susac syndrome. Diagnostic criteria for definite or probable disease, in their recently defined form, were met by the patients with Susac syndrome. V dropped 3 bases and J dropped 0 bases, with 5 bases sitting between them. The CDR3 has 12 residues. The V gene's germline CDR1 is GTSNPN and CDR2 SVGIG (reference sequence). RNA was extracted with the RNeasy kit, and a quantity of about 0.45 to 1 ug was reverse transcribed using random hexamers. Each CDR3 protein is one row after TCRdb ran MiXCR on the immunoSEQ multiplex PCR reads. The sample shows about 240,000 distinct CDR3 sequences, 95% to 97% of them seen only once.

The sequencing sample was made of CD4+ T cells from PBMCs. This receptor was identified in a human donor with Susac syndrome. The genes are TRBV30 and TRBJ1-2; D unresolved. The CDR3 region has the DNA TGTGCCTGGAGAGGCGCTAACTATGGCTACACCTTC. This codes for CAWRGANYGYTF.